This T cell receptor (beta chain) was recovered during a study of identical twins. Study findings and constraints: Conclusions leaned on cross-sectional statistical analysis and did not track the same donors over time. There is a chance that invariant MAIT and iNKT cells partially muddied zero-insertion analyses.

A universal primer site was created by template switching, with the cDNA bearing unique molecular identifiers. MiXCR, run by TCRdb on the 5' RACE reads, gives a single entry per CDR3 protein. Here the sample spans around 680,000 distinct CDR3 sequences, about 9.4% being singletons. The trim removed 7 bases at V and 4 bases at J, leaving 8 bases unmatched. Germline V lookup: CDR1 MNHNS, CDR2 SASEGT. This CDR3 is 15 amino acids long. This clonotype was picked up a small number of times. Its antigen is undetermined. This same sample was also part of a study on yellow fever vaccine responses in identical twins.

The rearrangement joins TRBV6-1 to TRBJ2-3, with 10 bases aligning to TRBD2. Sequenced: PBMCs. This TCR came from a woman younger than 30 in good health. For the CDR3, the DNA is TGTGCCAGCAAGGGCAGCGGGGGGGTCCCAGATACGCAGTATTTT. Residues: CASKGSGGVPDTQYF.